These T cell receptor beta chains were read from a single sample in a study of regulatory T cells in long-lasting Graves disease. TCRdb passed the multiplex PCR reads through MiXCR, listing each CDR3 protein once. The sample carries roughly 300,000 distinct CDR3 sequences, around 20% recorded once. The sequencing here drew on peripheral blood mononuclear cells (PBMCs), taken when the disease was refractory, from a patient treated with antithyroid drugs. All receptors come from a female donor with Graves disease. The CDR3 runs from the conserved cysteine through the conserved F or W. The D gene is left open where the match is weak. Where a row states a size, it is once, few, many or the class of an expanded clone; other rows omit it.

>many|TRBD2|TRBV24-1|TRBJ2-7
CATSVPRGGYEQYF
TGTGCCACCAGTGTCCCTCGGGGAGGGTACGAGCAGTACTTC
>few|TRBD1|TRBV20-1|TRBJ1-5
CSARSGTGPNQPQHF
TGCAGTGCTCGTTCCGGGACAGGACCCAATCAGCCCCAGCATTTT
>many|.|TRBV2|TRBJ1-2
CASTSRAADWRQAYGYTF
TGTGCCAGCACCTCTCGGGCAGCGGACTGGCGACAGGCCTATGGCTACACCTTC
>many|TRBD1|TRBV20-1|TRBJ1-5
CSASQGAAQPQHF
TGCAGTGCTAGCCAGGGGGCGGCCCAGCCCCAGCATTTT
>many|.|TRBV5-5|TRBJ2-7
CASSLGPGQGYEQYF
TGTGCCAGCAGCTTGGGGCCGGGGCAGGGATACGAGCAGTACTTC
>many|.|TRBV6-1|TRBJ2-2
CASTGEAGGELFF
TGTGCCAGCACGGGAGAGGCCGGTGGGGAGCTGTTTTTT
>few|TRBD1|TRBV6-1|TRBJ2-2
CASVSYRGSTGELFF
TGTGCCAGCGTCTCATACAGGGGTAGTACCGGGGAGCTGTTTTTT
>few|.|TRBV19|TRBJ2-5
CASSGMQGKTQYF
TGTGCCAGTAGTGGAATGCAGGGAAAGACCCAGTACTTC
>few|.|TRBV11-2|TRBJ2-3
CASSERGLWGPDTQYF
TGTGCCAGCAGCGAACGAGGACTCTGGGGCCCAGATACGCAGTATTTT
>few|.|TRBV10-3|TRBJ2-1
CAISESLSGASSYNEQFF
TGTGCCATCAGTGAGTCACTGAGCGGAGCGAGCTCCTACAATGAGCAGTTCTTC
>many|.|TRBV12-3/TRBV12-4|TRBJ1-6
CASSYSGFNSPLHF
TGTGCCAGCAGCTACAGCGGATTTAATTCACCCCTCCACTTT
>many|.|TRBV2|TRBJ2-2
CASTFGGTGELFF
TGTGCCAGCACCTTTGGGGGAACCGGGGAGCTGTTTTTT
>few|.|TRBV19|TRBJ2-7
CASSPQLGRSYEQYF
TGTGCCAGTAGTCCACAATTGGGGAGATCCTACGAGCAGTACTTC
>many|.|TRBV12-3/TRBV12-4|TRBJ2-2
CASRSGTPNTGELFF
TGTGCCAGCCGGTCCGGGACTCCCAACACCGGGGAGCTGTTTTTT
>few|.|TRBV20-1|TRBJ1-2
CSAQDGANYGYTF
TGCAGTGCCCAGGACGGAGCTAACTATGGCTACACCTTC
>.|TRBD1|TRBV20-1|TRBJ2-7
CSAPRGTGGFEQYF
TGCAGTGCACCGCGAGGGACAGGGGGCTTCGAGCAGTACTTC
>few|.|TRBV14|TRBJ2-7
CASRRGTGHEQYF
TGTGCCAGTAGGAGAGGAACCGGGCACGAGCAGTACTTC
>.|TRBD1|TRBV6-5|TRBJ2-4
CASSYPDRANLAKNIQYF
TGTGCCAGCAGTTACCCAGACAGGGCCAATTTAGCCAAAAACATTCAGTACTTC
>many|.|TRBV18|TRBJ1-4
CASSPPTAGTGEKLFF
TGTGCCAGCTCACCTCCCACGGCAGGAACGGGCGAAAAACTGTTTTTT
>many|.|TRBV20-1|TRBJ1-5
CSASAVQLNQPQHF
TGCAGTGCTAGTGCGGTCCAGTTAAATCAGCCCCAGCATTTT
>.|TRBD2|TRBV7-2|TRBJ2-2
CASSKLAGGPGELFF
TGTGCCAGCAGCAAACTAGCGGGGGGGCCCGGGGAGCTGTTTTTT
>many|.|TRBV2|TRBJ1-2
CASSARTVDGYTF
TGTGCCAGCAGTGCACGGACCGTTGATGGCTACACCTTC
>many|.|TRBV29-1|TRBJ2-7
CSVLGYEGRTALSYEQYF
TGCAGCGTCTTGGGGTACGAAGGCAGAACCGCCCTGTCCTACGAGCAGTACTTC